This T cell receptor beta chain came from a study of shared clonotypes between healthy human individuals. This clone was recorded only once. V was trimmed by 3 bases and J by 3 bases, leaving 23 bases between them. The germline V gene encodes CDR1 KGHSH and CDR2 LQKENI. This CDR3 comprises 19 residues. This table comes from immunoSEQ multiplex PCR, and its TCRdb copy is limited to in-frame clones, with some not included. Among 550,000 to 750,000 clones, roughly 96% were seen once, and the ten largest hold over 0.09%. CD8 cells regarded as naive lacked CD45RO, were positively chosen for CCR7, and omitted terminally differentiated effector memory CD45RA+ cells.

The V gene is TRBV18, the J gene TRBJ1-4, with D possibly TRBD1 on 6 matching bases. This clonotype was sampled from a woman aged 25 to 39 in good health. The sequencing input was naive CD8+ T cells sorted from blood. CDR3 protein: CASSPRGASRERSNEKLFF. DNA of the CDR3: TGTGCCAGCTCACCTCGGGGGGCTTCCAGGGAGCGATCTAATGAAAAACTGTTTTTT.